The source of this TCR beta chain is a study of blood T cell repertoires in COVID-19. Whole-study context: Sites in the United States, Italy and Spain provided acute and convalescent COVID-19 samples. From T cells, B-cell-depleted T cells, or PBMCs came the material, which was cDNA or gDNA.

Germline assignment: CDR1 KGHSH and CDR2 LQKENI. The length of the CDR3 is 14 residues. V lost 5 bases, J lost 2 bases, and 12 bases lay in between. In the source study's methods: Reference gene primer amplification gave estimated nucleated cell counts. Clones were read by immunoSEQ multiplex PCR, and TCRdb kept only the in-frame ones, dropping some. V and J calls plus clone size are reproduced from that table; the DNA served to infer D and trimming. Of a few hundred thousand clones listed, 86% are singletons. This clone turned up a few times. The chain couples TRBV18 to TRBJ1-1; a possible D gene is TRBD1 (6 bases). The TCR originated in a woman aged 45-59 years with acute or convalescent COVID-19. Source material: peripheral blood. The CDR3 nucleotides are TGTGCCAGCTCAACATGGACAGAAAACACTGAAGCTTTCTTT. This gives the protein CASSTWTENTEAFF.